The 19 T cell receptor beta chains in this list originate from one sample, sequenced in a study of blood T cell repertoires in COVID-19. Libraries were prepared by immunoSEQ multiplex PCR; TCRdb keeps only in-frame clonotypes and omits some of them. Among around 140,000 clones listed, approximately 84% were seen once. Material: peripheral blood. The receptors were gathered from a woman aged 55-75 years with acute or convalescent COVID-19.

This clone was detected only a few times. This rearrangement joins TRBV19 to TRBJ1-2, with TRBD1 as a possible D gene (5 bases). The CDR3 is made up of 16 amino acids. Trimming took off 2 bases at V and 0 bases at J, with 13 bases between the two ends. From germline, CDR1 is LNHDA and CDR2 SQIVND (reference sequence). The CDR3 coding sequence is TGTGCCAGTAGTATAAGGGGCCAGGCAGCTAACTATGGCTACACCTTC. The encoded protein is CASSIRGQAANYGYTF.

The gene calls are TRBV27 and TRBJ1-1, with D uncertain. Germline V gene data show CDR1 as MNHEY and CDR2 as SMNVEV (reference sequence). Trimming took 5 bases from V and 0 from J, leaving 10 bases between them. The CDR3 covers 14 residues. CDR3 amino acids: CASSRHIMNTEAFF. In DNA form, the CDR3 reads TGTGCCAGCAGTCGACATATCATGAACACTGAAGCTTTCTTT.

The rearrangement joins TRBV14 to TRBJ1-3; unclear D gene. V was trimmed by 1 base and J by 2 bases, leaving 3 bases between them. CDR3 length equals 13 residues. CDR1 and CDR2 (germline): SGHDN, FVKESK. CDR3 bases: TGTGCCAGCAGCCAAGTAGCTGGAAACACCATATATTTT. Residues: CASSQVAGNTIYF.

The rearrangement uses TRBV5-8 and TRBJ1-2; TRBD1 might be the D (6 bases). Germline V lookup: CDR1 SGHTS, CDR2 YDEGEE. The CDR3 covers 14 residues. The V gene lost 0 bases and the J gene lost 4 bases, with 10 bases spanning the gap. For the CDR3, the DNA is TGTGCCAGCAGCTTGGCAGGGGTGGGCTATGGCTACACCTTC. Translated: CASSLAGVGYGYTF. Filled out from reference TRBV5-8 and TRBJ1-2, the complete variable domain reads EAGVTQSPTHLIKTRGQQATLRCSPISGHTSVYWYQQALGLGLQFLLWYDEGEERNRGNFPPRFSGRQFPNYSSELNVNALELEDSALYLCASSLAGVGYGYTFGSGTRLTVV.

The V and J genes are TRBV6-2 or TRBV6-3 and TRBJ2-4; the match to TRBD2 covers 12 bases. The CDR3 consists of 18 residues. Unmatched junction bases numbered 8, after V lost 5 bases and J lost 0 bases. CDR1 MNHEY and CDR2 SVGEGT come from the germline V gene. The CDR3: CASSNLAGGSGAKNIQYF. The CDR3 coding sequence is TGTGCCAGCAGTAATCTAGCGGGAGGGTCTGGAGCCAAAAACATTCAGTACTTC.

V gene TRBV10-3 combines with J gene TRBJ2-1; D not certain. With 6 bases removed from V and 5 bases from J, the gap between germline ends came to 14 bases. The length of the CDR3 is 14 residues. The germline V gene has CDR1 ENHRY and CDR2 SYGVKD. The chain's CDR3 is CAISLRNRDNEQFF. CDR3 DNA sequence: TGTGCCATCAGCCTCCGGAACAGAGACAATGAGCAGTTCTTC.

The chain joins TRBV5-1 to TRBJ1-1, with TRBD1 as a possible D gene (6 bases). In germline, CDR1 is SGHRS, CDR2 YFSETQ. CDR3 length: 16 residues. V was trimmed by 0 bases and J by 0 bases, leaving 12 bases between them. For the CDR3, the DNA is TGCGCCAGCAGCTTGGAGACAGGAAGGTTGAACACTGAAGCTTTCTTT. Translated, it gives CASSLETGRLNTEAFF.

The chain uses TRBV19 and TRBJ2-7; 8 nucleotides match TRBD1. This CDR3 has 13 amino acids. V shed 6 bases, J shed 9 bases, and the junction held 10 bases outside the gene matches. Per germline, CDR1 LNHDA and CDR2 SQIVND (reference sequence). As DNA, the CDR3 is TGTGCCAGTAGCCAGGGGGCTTTTGACGGGCAGTACTTC. Translation: CASSQGAFDGQYF.

This sequence joins TRBV19 and TRBJ2-3; no clear D. The CDR3 loop spans 15 amino acids. With 1 base removed from V and 0 bases from J, the gap between germline ends came to 8 bases. The V gene's germline CDR1 is LNHDA and CDR2 SQIVND (reference sequence). The CDR3 DNA sequence: TGTGCCAGTAGTATAGGCGGTTTTAGCACAGATACGCAGTATTTT. Amino acid sequence: CASSIGGFSTDTQYF.

This chain uses TRBV11-2 with TRBJ2-4, with D unresolved. This CDR3 contains 18 residues. Germline V gene sequence: CDR1 SGHAT, CDR2 FQNNGV. V lost 2 bases and J 0 bases, leaving 17 bases between the germline ends. The CDR3 loop reads CASSLTPEVDIAKNIQYF. In DNA, the CDR3 is TGTGCCAGCAGCTTAACGCCCGAGGTCGATATAGCCAAAAACATTCAGTACTTC.

The J gene is TRBJ2-5, the V gene TRBV27; D might be TRBD2 (6 bases). V gave up 4 bases and J gave up 5 bases, with 20 bases separating them. CDR1 is MNHEY and CDR2 is SMNVEV in the germline V gene (reference sequence). The CDR3 covers 16 residues. The CDR3 sequence is CASSSGLIAFRETQYF. The CDR3, as DNA: TGTGCCAGCAGTTCGGGACTTATTGCATTCCGGGAGACCCAGTACTTC.

In this sample, this clone turned up a few times. V gene TRBV27 combines with J gene TRBJ2-7, with TRBD1 identical over 7 bases. Germline CDR1 MNHEY, CDR2 SMNVEV (reference sequence). This CDR3 contains 12 residues. V shed 5 bases and J 4 bases; nucleotides not matched to a gene: 2. Here the CDR3 reads CASSTTGYEQYF. Written as DNA, the CDR3 is TGTGCCAGCAGTACGACAGGGTACGAGCAGTACTTC.

The CDR3 loop is CASSLMTGRGYTF. In nucleotides, the CDR3 is TGTGCCAGCAGTTTAATGACAGGTCGGGGCTACACCTTC. The chain uses TRBV28 and TRBJ1-2; weak D call: TRBD1 (6 bases). Trimming cost V 2 bases and J 8 bases, with 12 bases left between them. The CDR3 is 13 residues long. Germline values: CDR1 MDHEN, CDR2 SYDVKM.

This clone has more than one count but fewer than ten. The V call is TRBV3-1 (or the pseudogene TRBV3-2), the J call TRBJ1-2; D remains unclear. Trimming shortened V by 0 bases and J by 1 base, and 9 bases separated the two germline ends. The CDR3 length is 15 residues. Germline CDR1 and CDR2: LGHDT and YNNKEL (reference sequence). The chain's CDR3 is CASSQDLGVNYGYTF. The DNA for the CDR3 is TGTGCCAGCAGCCAAGATTTGGGCGTTAACTATGGCTACACCTTC.

The chain uses TRBV18 and TRBJ2-1, with 9 bases lining up with TRBD2. The length of the CDR3 is 14 residues. Germline CDR1 is KGHSH and CDR2 is LQKENI. V lost 2 bases, J lost 4 bases, and 0 bases stayed unmatched. In nucleotides, the CDR3 is TGTGCCAGCTCACCAACTAGCGGGTACAATGAGCAGTTCTTC. Protein product: CASSPTSGYNEQFF.

The CDR3 DNA reads as TGTGCCAGCAGCCCCAGGTTGTTCTATGGCTACACCTTC. Translated, it gives CASSPRLFYGYTF. This chain joins TRBV25-1 and TRBJ1-2; D call uncertain. The ends were cut back, 6 bases at V and 4 bases at J, with 12 bases in the middle. The V gene's germline CDR1 is MGHDK and CDR2 SYGVNS. This CDR3 is 13 amino acids long.

The genes are TRBV12-2 and TRBJ1-3. TRBV12-2 is flagged as a pseudogene. The CDR3 totals 18 residues. CDR3 in DNA: TGTGCAAGTCGCTTACCACCTGCTCGGGGGGCGAATGGAAACACCATATATTTT. It specifies CASRLPPARGANGNTIYF.

A single count supports this clone. The chain recombines TRBV28 with TRBJ2-7; 7 nucleotides agree with TRBD1. The CDR3 has 17 amino acids. The junction had 12 bases not matched to a gene; V was cut back by 2 bases and J by 2 bases. Looked up from germline, CDR1 is MDHEN and CDR2 is SYDVKM. The CDR3 coding sequence is TGTGCCAGCAGTTTAATCATTAGCAGGGGGACCACCTACGAGCAGTACTTC. Translated, it gives CASSLIISRGTTYEQYF.

In nucleotides, the CDR3 is TGTGCCAGTAGTATCTACAGGGTAACTGGGGCCAACGTCCTGACTTTC. It yields the protein CASSIYRVTGANVLTF. The chain combines TRBV19 with TRBJ2-6; tentative D call: TRBD1 (6 bases). The CDR3 loop spans 16 amino acids. Germline V gene sequence: CDR1 LNHDA, CDR2 SQIVND (reference sequence). Trimming left V 3 bases short and J 2 bases short, with 11 bases between.